The 20 T cell receptor beta chains below come from one sample, sequenced in a study of technical replicates of blood from four donors. The method was immunoSEQ multiplex PCR; TCRdb's version includes in-frame clones alone and lacks a portion of them. This sample has around 76,000 clones; about 91% occur once, and the top ten carry 0.2% to 0.3%. Input material: T cells isolated from PBMCs. These receptors originate from a human donor in good health.

The CDR3 loop is CASSPRTDDSNQPQHF. The CDR3 nucleotides are TGTGCCAGCTCACCCCGGACTGACGATAGCAATCAGCCCCAGCATTTT. The chain carries TRBV18 and TRBJ1-5; D gene unclear. The CDR3 spans 16 residues. Trimming left V 3 bases short and J 0 bases short, with 12 bases between. Germline V lookup: CDR1 KGHSH, CDR2 LQKENI.

The chain has TRBV9 and TRBJ2-2; 9 bases line up with TRBD2. The germline V gene has CDR1 SGDLS and CDR2 YYNGEE. CDR3 length equals 15 residues. Trimming took 4 bases from V and 2 from J; bases not matched to a gene: 3. The CDR3 spells CASSFSGGNTGELFF. The CDR3 DNA reads as TGTGCCAGCAGCTTTAGCGGGGGAAACACCGGGGAGCTGTTTTTT.

This clone was seen just once. The rearrangement uses TRBV18 and TRBJ1-1, with 7 bases lining up with TRBD1. Trimming at V came to 3 bases and at J to 9 bases, leaving 13 bases not matched to a gene. The germline V gene has CDR1 KGHSH and CDR2 LQKENI. The CDR3 has 15 residues. CDR3 sequence reads: CASSPLRGTETQAFF. As DNA, the CDR3 is TGTGCCAGCTCACCGCTTAGGGGGACAGAGACCCAAGCTTTCTTT.

The chain is built from TRBV27 and TRBJ2-7, with 10 bases that match TRBD1. After removal of 4 bases from V and 2 bases from J, the junction contained 8 bases not matched to a gene. Germline V lookup: CDR1 MNHEY, CDR2 SMNVEV (reference sequence). CDR3 length: 16 amino acids. CDR3 sequence (DNA): TGTGCCAGCAGTTCACTGGGGACAGGGGAAACCTACGAGCAGTACTTC. It encodes CASSSLGTGETYEQYF.

The CDR3: CASSRTGQTGSGEQFF. In nucleotides, the CDR3 is TGTGCCAGCAGCCGAACGGGACAGACGGGGAGCGGTGAGCAGTTCTTC. The rearrangement links TRBV14 to TRBJ2-1; TRBD1 matches 7 bases. The CDR3 sequence is 16 residues long. Germline-derived CDR1 and CDR2 are SGHDN and FVKESK. Trimming cost V 4 bases and J 9 bases; bases outside gene matches: 15.

The rearrangement joins TRBV2 to TRBJ2-2, with TRBD2 matching 13 bases. This CDR3 spans 15 amino acids. Per germline, CDR1 SNHLY and CDR2 FYNNEI. As DNA, the CDR3 is TGTGCTCTTAAGCGGACTAGCGGGAGTACCGGGGAGCTGTTTTTT. Encoded protein: CALKRTSGSTGELFF.

The rearrangement links TRBV6-5 to TRBJ2-3; possible D gene TRBD2, 5 bases. This CDR3 contains 16 residues. V was clipped by 0 bases and J by 0 bases, with 10 bases between them. Germline V gene data show CDR1 as MNHEY and CDR2 as SVGAGI. This CDR3 is CASSYSRPGSTDTQYF. CDR3 DNA: TGTGCCAGCAGTTACTCGAGACCGGGGAGCACAGATACGCAGTATTTT.

The chain uses TRBV30 and TRBJ2-7; 8 bases line up with TRBD1. V shed 2 bases and J 2 bases; nucleotides not matched to a gene: 2. Looked up from germline, CDR1 is GTSNPN and CDR2 is SVGIG (reference sequence). This CDR3 contains 13 residues. The DNA for the CDR3 is TGTGCCTGGAGTCGGGACAGGACCTACGAGCAGTACTTC. The encoded protein is CAWSRDRTYEQYF.

The rearrangement joins TRBV5-1 to TRBJ2-3, with TRBD1 identical over 10 bases. The CDR3 covers 17 residues. V was pared by 0 bases and J by 3 bases, with 7 bases of the junction left unmatched. Per the germline V gene, CDR1 is SGHRS and CDR2 is YFSETQ. This CDR3 is CASSLEARTGGTDTQYF. The DNA of the CDR3 is TGCGCCAGCAGCTTGGAAGCTAGGACAGGGGGGACAGATACGCAGTATTTT.

This clone appeared once. The rearrangement uses TRBV5-4 and TRBJ2-7; 8 nucleotides match TRBD2. The CDR3 has 14 amino acids. Germline CDR1 and CDR2: SGHNT and YYREEE (reference sequence). The V and J ends lost 2 bases and 3 bases, in that order; junction bases with no gene match: 4. The CDR3 bases are TGTGCCAGCAGCTTTCAAGCGGGAGTCTACGAGCAGTACTTC. Protein product: CASSFQAGVYEQYF.

This chain connects TRBV6-5 to TRBJ1-2; 7 bases are a match to TRBD1. The CDR3 contains 13 residues. V shed 0 bases, J shed 7 bases, and the junction held 2 bases outside the gene matches. CDR1 and CDR2 from the germline V gene are MNHEY and SVGAGI. This CDR3 reads CASSYSTGFGYTF. Here the CDR3 DNA reads TGTGCCAGCAGTTACTCGACAGGGTTTGGCTACACCTTC.

Here the CDR3 reads CASSYSQGLGTEAFF. In nucleotides, the CDR3 is TGTGCCAGCAGTTACTCTCAGGGGCTAGGCACTGAAGCTTTCTTT. The J gene is TRBJ1-1, the V gene TRBV6-5; D possibly corresponds to TRBD1 (6 bases). The CDR3 covers 15 residues. Germline V gene sequence: CDR1 MNHEY, CDR2 SVGAGI. V was clipped by 0 bases and J by 4 bases, with 12 bases between them.

This clone showed up just once. This chain uses TRBV27 with TRBJ2-2, with 8 bases fitting TRBD1. This CDR3 has 15 amino acids. CDR1 MNHEY and CDR2 SMNVEV come from the germline V gene (reference sequence). V lost 0 bases and J lost 4; bases outside the gene matches: 1. CDR3 sequence: CASSLSQGGTGELFF. DNA of the CDR3: TGTGCCAGCAGTTTATCACAGGGGGGCACCGGGGAGCTGTTTTTT.

The chain combines TRBV5-3 with TRBJ2-7, with D tentatively TRBD2 (6 bases). TRBV5-3 is an open reading frame, and its role is uncertain. The CDR3 has 16 amino acids. V lost 2 bases and J lost 2, with 17 bases in between. DNA for the CDR3: TGTGCCAGAAGCTTTAGTCCGCGGGGAAGAGCCTACGAGCAGTACTTC. This encodes CARSFSPRGRAYEQYF.

The V gene is TRBV5-1, the J gene TRBJ1-2; 8 bases fit TRBD1. Germline V lookup: CDR1 SGHRS, CDR2 YFSETQ. The junction had 11 bases not matched to a gene; V was cut back by 0 bases and J by 7 bases. The CDR3 is 16 amino acids. The CDR3 region is CASSLGSGGGQLGYTF. The DNA for the CDR3 is TGCGCCAGCAGCTTGGGCTCAGGGGGCGGTCAGCTTGGCTACACCTTC. The whole variable domain, filled in from reference TRBV5-1 and TRBJ1-2, reads KAGVTQTPRYLIKTRGQQVTLSCSPISGHRSVSWYQQTPGQGLQFLFEYFSETQRNKGNFPGRFSGRQFSNSRSEMNVSTLELGDSALYLCASSLGSGGGQLGYTFGSGTRLTVV.

The rearrangement joins TRBV10-2 to TRBJ2-1; 12 bases agree with TRBD2. Trimming cost V 8 bases and J 1 base; bases outside gene matches: 12. The CDR3 totals 18 residues. Germline assignment: CDR1 WSHSY and CDR2 SAAADI. CDR3 sequence (DNA): TGCGCCAGCTTTCGGACTAGCGGGACCCAACGGTCCTACAATGAGCAGTTCTTC. It translates to CASFRTSGTQRSYNEQFF.

CDR3 nucleotide sequence: TGTGCCAGCAGTGGGACAGTCTTAGCCAAAAACATTCAGTACTTC. Amino acid sequence: CASSGTVLAKNIQYF. The chain uses TRBV2 and TRBJ2-4; a possible D gene is TRBD1 (6 bases). The CDR3 spans 15 residues. Germline lookup yields CDR1 SNHLY and CDR2 FYNNEI. Deletions cut 4 bases from V and 0 bases from J, with 10 bases between.

The V call is TRBV28, the J call TRBJ2-7; a possible D gene is TRBD2 (6 bases). Trimming shortened V by 6 bases and J by 4 bases, and 10 bases separated the two germline ends. Looked up from germline, CDR1 is MDHEN and CDR2 is SYDVKM. The CDR3 runs to 12 residues. The CDR3 bases are TGTGCCAGCAGCTGGAGGGGTTACGAGCAGTACTTC. Encoded protein: CASSWRGYEQYF.

The chain is built from TRBV18 and TRBJ2-5; D is possibly TRBD2 (6 bases). CDR3 length: 15 amino acids. The germline V gene has CDR1 KGHSH and CDR2 LQKENI. The ends were cut back, 6 bases at V and 2 bases at J, with 16 bases in the middle. This CDR3 is CASSPFVGTQETQYF. CDR3 coding DNA: TGTGCCAGCTCCCCGTTCGTGGGGACTCAAGAGACCCAGTACTTC.

The CDR3 nucleotides are TGTGCCAGCAGCACCCGGGGACAGGGAAGCTTAGACGGCTACACCTTC. Translating gives CASSTRGQGSLDGYTF. The chain recombines TRBV4-2 with TRBJ1-2, with 9 bases lining up with TRBD1. The CDR3 has 16 residues. The V gene end was trimmed by 5 bases and the J gene end by 8 bases; junction bases not matched to a gene: 15. Germline CDR1 and CDR2: LGHNA and YNFKEQ.